The 3 T cell receptor beta chains below all came from one sample that was sequenced in a study of OX40 agonist ivuxolimab in advanced cancers. Repertoires were generated with immunoSEQ multiplex PCR, while TCRdb's copy carries only in-frame clones and drops some. This table has around 11,000 clones, 65% to 80% appearing once. The sample consisted of CD4+ or CD8+ T cells sorted from blood, taken in a trial of the OX40 agonist ivuxolimab. The receptors were sampled from an adult with an advanced solid tumor such as melanoma, head and neck, liver or kidney cancer.

CDR3 DNA: TGTGCCAGCAGTGGCGGGAGGTTGGCCTACAATGAGCAGTTCTTC. It yields the protein CASSGGRLAYNEQFF. The chain recombines TRBV27 with TRBJ2-1; TRBD2 agrees at 8 bases. The germline V gene has CDR1 MNHEY and CDR2 SMNVEV (reference sequence). The CDR3 is 15 residues long. V lost 5 bases and J lost 2; bases outside the gene matches: 5.

This clone came up a few times. This chain connects TRBV27 to TRBJ2-2; 8 nucleotides agree with TRBD2. With 3 bases clipped from V and 3 bases from J, the junction kept 6 bases outside the gene matches. The CDR3 covers 16 residues. CDR1 MNHEY and CDR2 SMNVEV come from the germline V gene (reference sequence). The CDR3, as DNA: TGTGCCAGCAGTTTGATCGGGAGGGGCCACACCGGGGAGCTGTTTTTT. Encoded protein: CASSLIGRGHTGELFF.

V is TRBV7-9 and J is TRBJ1-1; TRBD1 might be the D (5 bases). Looked up from germline, CDR1 is SEHNR and CDR2 is FQNEAQ (reference sequence). V was trimmed by 6 bases and J by 8 bases, leaving 10 bases between them. This CDR3 contains 11 residues. As DNA, the CDR3 is TGTGCCAGCAGTCGGGGGGAGGAAGCTTTCTTT. Translating it yields CASSRGEEAFF.